This TCR beta chain stems from a study of CD8+CD57+ T cells in acquired aplastic anemia. The overall study: CD4+ and CD8+ cells, once sorted, gave DNA averaging about 3 ug. In CD4+ cells, healthy donors produced an average of approximately 9.9 million reads.

The germline CDR1 and CDR2 sequences are LNHDA and SQIVND (reference sequence). The V segment lost 4 bases and the J segment 6 bases; nucleotides outside the gene matches: 6. The CDR3 is 15 amino acids. This clonotype has a single count. The target antigen is unknown. Profiling of TCR beta VDJ combinations and CDR3 sequences used genomic DNA as template. MiXCR, run by TCRdb on the reads, gives a single entry per CDR3 protein. The table includes a few hundred thousand distinct CDR3 sequences, approximately 60% detected once. General study findings and limits: Comparison of patients with controls identified twenty-nine shared CD8+ CDR3 sequences. No significant patient-versus-control difference appeared in CD8+ Simpson's diversity.

This clonotype originated in a human donor in good health. Sequenced input: sorted CD4+, CD8+, or CD8+CD57+ T cells (not recorded which) from PBMCs. This chain uses TRBV19 with TRBJ2-1, with 10 bases identical to TRBD1. CDR3 nucleotide sequence: TGTGCCAGTAGTACCGGGACAGGGGTAGGCAATGAGCAGTTCTTC. It is translated as CASSTGTGVGNEQFF.